The clone carrying this T cell receptor beta chain was seen more than once but under ten times. As yet, its antigen is unknown. Sequenced by immunoSEQ multiplex PCR; TCRdb stores in-frame clones only, minus some. The sample includes tens of thousands of clones, 75% to 90% seen only once; the top ten take roughly 13%. The entry originates in a study of regulatory and conventional T cells in RAG deficiency. Study results and limitations: Sorted Omenn CD25-high CD127-low cells may not be bona fide Tregs. Shannon entropy fell and Simpson indices rose in RAG-deficient patients. Compared with controls, unique Treg TCR beta sequences dropped around 90-fold in Omenn syndrome and CID/AS.

Trimming removed 6 bases from V and 7 bases from J; junction bases left unmatched: 5. Germline-derived CDR1 and CDR2 are LNHDA and SQIVND (reference sequence). The CDR3 length is 15 residues. These sequences were also reported in another study, on regulatory T cells. That report adds: Amplification used 52 TRBV primers and 13 TRBJ primers. Patient repertoires had restricted TRB V-J pairs and skewed V and J usage, most in Tregs.

V is TRBV19 and J is TRBJ1-6; 11 bases are shared with TRBD1. This clonotype originated in a human donor in good health. The specimen sequenced was CD8+ T cells sorted from blood. Written as DNA, the CDR3 is TGTGCCAGTAGGCAAGGACAGGGGGCCAATTCACCCCTCCACTTT. Amino acids: CASRQGQGANSPLHF. Full variable domain (missing parts from reference TRBV19 and TRBJ1-6): DGGITQSPKYLFRKEGQNVTLSCEQNLNHDAMYWYRQDPGQGLRLIYYSQIVNDFQKGDIAEGYSVSREKKESFPLTVTSAQKNPTAFYLCASRQGQGANSPLHFGNGTRLTVT.